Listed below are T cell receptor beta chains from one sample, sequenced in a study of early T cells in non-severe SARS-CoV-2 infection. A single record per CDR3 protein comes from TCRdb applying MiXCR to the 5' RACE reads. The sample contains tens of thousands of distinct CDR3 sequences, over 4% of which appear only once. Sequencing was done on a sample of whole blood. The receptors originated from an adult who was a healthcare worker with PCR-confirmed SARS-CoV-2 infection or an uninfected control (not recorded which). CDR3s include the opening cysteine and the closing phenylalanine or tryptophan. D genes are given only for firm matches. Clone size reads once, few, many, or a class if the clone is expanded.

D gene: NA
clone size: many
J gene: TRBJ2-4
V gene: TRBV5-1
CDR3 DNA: TGCGCCAGCAGCTTGGCCGGATTAGCGGTAGCCAAAAACATTCAGTACTTC
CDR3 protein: CASSLAGLAVAKNIQYF

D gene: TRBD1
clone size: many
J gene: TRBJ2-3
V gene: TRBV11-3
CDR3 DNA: TGTGCCAGCAGCATCCAACAGGGGGGACCCACAGATACGCAGTATTTT
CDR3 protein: CASSIQQGGPTDTQYF

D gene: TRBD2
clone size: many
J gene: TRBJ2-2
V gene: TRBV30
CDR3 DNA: TGTGCCCTCCAGGGGAAAAGCGGGGGGAGTGGCACCGGGGAGCTGTTTTTT
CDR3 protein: CALQGKSGGSGTGELFF

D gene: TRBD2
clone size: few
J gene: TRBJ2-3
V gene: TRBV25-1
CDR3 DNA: TGTGCCAGCAGTGAGACCCCGGGACTAGCGGGGGGGCCGGCAGATACGCAGTATTTT
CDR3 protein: CASSETPGLAGGPADTQYF

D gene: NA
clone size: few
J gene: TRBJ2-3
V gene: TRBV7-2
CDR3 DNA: TGTGCCAGCAGCCCCGGGACGGCCCTCACAGATACGCAGTATTTT
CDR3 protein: CASSPGTALTDTQYF

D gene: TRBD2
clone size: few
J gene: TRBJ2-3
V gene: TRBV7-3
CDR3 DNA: TGTGCCAGCAGCCCGAAGCGGGGGGGCACAGATACGCAGTATTTT
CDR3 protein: CASSPKRGGTDTQYF

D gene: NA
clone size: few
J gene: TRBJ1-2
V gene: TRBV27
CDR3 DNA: TGTGCCAGCAGTCTGGCAGCCAGCTATGGCTACACCTTC
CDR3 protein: CASSLAASYGYTF

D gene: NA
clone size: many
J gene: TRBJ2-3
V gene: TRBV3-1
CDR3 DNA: TGTGCCAGCAGCCAAGCGGCCTGGGCGCAGTATTTT
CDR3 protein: CASSQAAWAQYF

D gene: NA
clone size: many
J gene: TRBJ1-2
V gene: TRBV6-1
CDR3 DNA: TGTGCCAGCAGTTCTACCGGCGGGAGGGGAGGCTATGGCTACACCTTC
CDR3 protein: CASSSTGGRGGYGYTF

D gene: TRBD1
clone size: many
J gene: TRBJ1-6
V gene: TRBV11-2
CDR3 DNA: TGTGCCAGCAGCTTTTCCCCGGGACAGCTTAATTCACCCCTCCACTTT
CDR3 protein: CASSFSPGQLNSPLHF

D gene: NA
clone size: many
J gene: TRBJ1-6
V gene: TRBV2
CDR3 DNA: TGTGCCAGCAGTGACAGAGTCTTTAATTCACCCCTCCACTTT
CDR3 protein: CASSDRVFNSPLHF

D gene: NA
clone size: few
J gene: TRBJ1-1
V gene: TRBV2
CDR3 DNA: TGTGCCAGCAGTGAAGCGTTAGGTTACACTGAAGCTTTCTTT
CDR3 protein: CASSEALGYTEAFF

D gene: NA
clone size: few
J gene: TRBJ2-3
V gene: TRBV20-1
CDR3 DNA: TGCAGTGCTACCGGGTCCACAGATACGCAGTATTTT
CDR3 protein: CSATGSTDTQYF

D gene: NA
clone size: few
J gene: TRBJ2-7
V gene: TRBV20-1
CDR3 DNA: TGCAGTGCCGTGTCTTTTTTAGGTTTTGGCGAGCAGTACTTC
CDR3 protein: CSAVSFLGFGEQYF

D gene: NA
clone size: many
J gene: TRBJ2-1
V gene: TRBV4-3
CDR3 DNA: TGCGCCAGCAGCCAAGTGTATACCTCCGCGGGGGAGCAGTTCTTC
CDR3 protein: CASSQVYTSAGEQFF

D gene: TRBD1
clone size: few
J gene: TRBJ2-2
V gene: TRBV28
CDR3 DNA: TGTGCCAGCAGTCCGCTGGACAGGGGGCCCGGGGAGCTGTTTTTT
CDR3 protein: CASSPLDRGPGELFF

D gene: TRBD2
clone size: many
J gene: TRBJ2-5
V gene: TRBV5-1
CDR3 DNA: TGCGCCAGCAGCTTTAGCGGGGGTCCCTTGGAGACCCAGTACTTC
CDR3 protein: CASSFSGGPLETQYF